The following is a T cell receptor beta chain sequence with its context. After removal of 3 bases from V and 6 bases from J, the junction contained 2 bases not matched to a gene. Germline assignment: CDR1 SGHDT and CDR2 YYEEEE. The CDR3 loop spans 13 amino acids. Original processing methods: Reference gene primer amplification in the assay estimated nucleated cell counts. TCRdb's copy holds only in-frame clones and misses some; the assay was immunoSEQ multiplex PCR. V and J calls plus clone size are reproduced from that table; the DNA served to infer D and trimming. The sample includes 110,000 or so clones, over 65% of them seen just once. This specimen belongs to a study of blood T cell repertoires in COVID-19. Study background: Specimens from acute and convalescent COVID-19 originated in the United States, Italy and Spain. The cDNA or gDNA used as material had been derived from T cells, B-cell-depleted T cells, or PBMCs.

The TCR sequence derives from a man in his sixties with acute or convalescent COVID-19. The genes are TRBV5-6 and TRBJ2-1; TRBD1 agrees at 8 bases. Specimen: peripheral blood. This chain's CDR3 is CASSWGTGNEQFF. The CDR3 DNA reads TGTGCCAGCAGCTGGGGGACAGGCAATGAGCAGTTCTTC.